This entry lists 20 T cell receptor beta chains sequenced from one sample in a study of CD8+ T cells in alopecia areata. Sequencing relied on a cDNA template that was reverse transcribed from extracted RNA. Method: immunoSEQ multiplex PCR; TCRdb's copy keeps in-frame clones and lacks some. This table holds 180,000 or so clones, roughly 66% found once. Here the sequenced sample was CD8+ T cells sorted from blood, taken at week 0. These receptors were taken from a human donor with alopecia areata.

The gene calls are TRBV29-1 and TRBJ1-2, with D perhaps matching TRBD1 (5 bases). Germline CDR1 reads SQVTM; CDR2 reads ANQGSEA. V lost 6 bases, J lost 4 bases, and 9 bases lay in between. This CDR3 has 11 residues. The CDR3 loop is CSVKGPYGYTF. In nucleotides, the CDR3 is TGCAGCGTCAAGGGACCCTATGGCTACACCTTC.

This chain links TRBV4-1 with TRBJ1-1, with 8 bases aligning to TRBD1. The CDR3 sequence is 16 residues long. Per the germline V gene, CDR1 is MGHRA and CDR2 is YSYEKL. V was clipped by 1 base and J by 8 bases; unmatched bases: 12. The CDR3 region is CASSQGPSPGQEEAFF. The CDR3 DNA sequence: TGCGCCAGCAGCCAAGGTCCTTCACCGGGACAGGAGGAAGCTTTCTTT.

The chain employs TRBV27 and TRBJ2-3; no clear D. The germline V gene encodes CDR1 MNHEY and CDR2 SMNVEV (reference sequence). V dropped 2 bases and J dropped 3 bases, with 6 bases sitting between them. This CDR3 has 13 amino acids. CDR3 in amino acids: CASSLVGTDTQYF. CDR3 bases: TGTGCCAGCAGTTTAGTTGGAACAGATACGCAGTATTTT.

J is TRBJ2-5 and V is TRBV28, with TRBD2 identical over 7 bases. Germline V gene sequence: CDR1 MDHEN, CDR2 SYDVKM. CDR3 size: 15 residues. Trimming cost V 7 bases and J 5 bases; bases outside gene matches: 13. In DNA form, the CDR3 reads TGTGCCAGCACCGCCCACCGGGAGGCAGGGGAGACCCAGTACTTC. Translated: CASTAHREAGETQYF.

J is TRBJ1-2 and V is TRBV19; maybe TRBD1 (5 bases). The CDR3 extends over 13 amino acids. Per germline, CDR1 LNHDA and CDR2 SQIVND (reference sequence). V was cut by 5 bases and J by 1 base, with 8 bases left in between. CDR3 loop: CASSPGNNYGYTF. CDR3 nucleotide sequence: TGTGCCAGTAGTCCAGGGAATAACTATGGCTACACCTTC. The full variable domain, its missing parts supplied by reference TRBV19 and TRBJ1-2, is DGGITQSPKYLFRKEGQNVTLSCEQNLNHDAMYWYRQDPGQGLRLIYYSQIVNDFQKGDIAEGYSVSREKKESFPLTVTSAQKNPTAFYLCASSPGNNYGYTFGSGTRLTVV.

This clone has just a few counts. The CDR3 DNA sequence: TGTGCCATCAGTGCAAGGGTCTCGGAAAACACCATATATTTT. It translates to CAISARVSENTIYF. The chain couples TRBV10-3 to TRBJ1-3; D is unclear. Trimming stripped 4 bases from V and 6 bases from J, with 13 bases between. Germline CDR1 reads ENHRY; CDR2 reads SYGVKD. This CDR3 region has 14 residues.

The chain links TRBV7-9 to TRBJ2-3; 12 nucleotides match TRBD2. Germline V gene sequence: CDR1 SEHNR, CDR2 FQNEAQ (reference sequence). Trimming took 5 bases from V and 9 from J; bases not matched to a gene: 9. The CDR3 runs to 15 residues. CDR3 DNA sequence: TGTGCCAGCAGCACCCCTAGCGGGGGGGCGTGGACGCAGTATTTT. Its translation is CASSTPSGGAWTQYF.

V gene TRBV5-6 combines with J gene TRBJ1-5; 7 nucleotides agree with TRBD1. V shed 3 bases, J shed 3 bases, and the junction held 3 bases outside the gene matches. CDR3 length: 14 amino acids. Germline CDR1 and CDR2: SGHDT and YYEEEE. The CDR3 spells CASSSTGNNQPQHF. In nucleotides, the CDR3 is TGTGCCAGCAGCTCGACAGGGAACAATCAGCCCCAGCATTTT. Supplemented by reference TRBV5-6 and TRBJ1-5, the full variable domain reads DAGVTQSPTHLIKTRGQQVTLRCSPKSGHDTVSWYQQALGQGPQFIFQYYEEEERQRGNFPDRFSGHQFPNYSSELNVNALLLGDSALYLCASSSTGNNQPQHFGDGTRLSIL.

The chain recombines TRBV2 with TRBJ1-2; the D gene is possibly TRBD1 (5 bases). V gave up 11 bases and J gave up 2 bases, with 9 bases separating them. Germline V CDR1 and CDR2: SNHLY, FYNNEI. This CDR3 spans 11 amino acids. CDR3 DNA sequence: TGTGCCGATGACAGCAACTATGGCTACACCTTC. This gives the protein CADDSNYGYTF. Looking up the rest from reference TRBV2 and TRBJ1-2 gives the full variable domain: EPEVTQTPSHQVTQMGQEVILRCVPISNHLYFYWYRQILGQKVEFLVSFYNNEISEKSEIFDDQFSVERPDGSNFTLKIRSTKLEDSAMYFCADDSNYGYTFGSGTRLTVV.

V is TRBV7-9 and J is TRBJ1-2, with 8 bases that match TRBD1. This CDR3 has 13 residues. Germline V CDR1 and CDR2: SEHNR, FQNEAQ (reference sequence). V was clipped by 5 bases and J by 3 bases; unmatched bases: 2. CDR3 loop: CASSPTGDYGYTF. The CDR3 bases are TGTGCCAGCAGCCCGACAGGGGACTATGGCTACACCTTC.

This clone was seen a few times. A junction boundary mismatches the germline segment, possibly from a read error. The gene calls are TRBV7-9 and TRBJ2-3; D gene unclear. The CDR3 spans 9 residues. Per germline, CDR1 SEHNR and CDR2 FQNEAQ (reference sequence). In nucleotides, the CDR3 is TGTGCCAGCAGCCCCGACGAAGACTTT. Protein: CASSPDEDF.

The chain combines TRBV27 with TRBJ1-5; possible D gene TRBD1, 6 bases. The V end was cut by 2 bases, the J end by 1 base, with 9 bases between. Germline V gene lookup returns CDR1 MNHEY and CDR2 SMNVEV (reference sequence). The CDR3 length is 15 residues. Here the CDR3 reads CASSLLRGSNQPQHF. In DNA, the CDR3 is TGTGCCAGCAGTTTACTCAGGGGAAGCAATCAGCCCCAGCATTTT.

This clone was picked up a small number of times. V and J are TRBV7-9 and TRBJ2-7; no reliable D call. The CDR3 sequence is 13 residues long. Deletions cut 5 bases from V and 11 bases from J, with 19 bases between. CDR1 is SEHNR, CDR2 FQNEAQ, per germline (reference sequence). The CDR3 loop is CASSPPEQDLEYF. Written as DNA, the CDR3 is TGTGCCAGCAGCCCCCCCGAACAAGACCTTGAGTACTTC.

V and J are TRBV4-1 and TRBJ2-7; D call uncertain. The CDR3 runs to 15 residues. Trimming shortened V by 8 bases and J by 6 bases, and 23 bases separated the two germline ends. Germline CDR1 and CDR2: MGHRA and YSYEKL. DNA of the CDR3: TGCGCCAGCGCCCCCAAATGGGTAAGATACGGCGAGCAGTACTTC. Protein: CASAPKWVRYGEQYF.

This chain links TRBV7-9 with TRBJ2-7; maybe TRBD2 (5 bases). This CDR3 spans 15 amino acids. Germline V lookup: CDR1 SEHNR, CDR2 FQNEAQ (reference sequence). V lost 5 bases and J 2 bases, leaving 16 bases between the germline ends. CDR3 sequence (DNA): TGTGCCAGCAGCACCAGAAGCGGAGCCCCCTACGAGCAGTACTTC. Its protein is CASSTRSGAPYEQYF.

The chain links TRBV6-6 to TRBJ1-1, with TRBD1 as a possible D gene (6 bases). This CDR3 region has 15 residues. From germline, CDR1 is MNHNY and CDR2 SVGAGI (reference sequence). The V end was cut by 2 bases, the J end by 1 base, with 11 bases between. CDR3 loop: CASSYLTGPNTEAFF. DNA for the CDR3: TGTGCCAGCAGTTACCTGACAGGACCGAACACTGAAGCTTTCTTT.

In DNA form, the CDR3 reads TGTGCCAGCAGTTCCCCGGGACAGGGACTACGGGAGCAGTACTTC. Its translation is CASSSPGQGLREQYF. The V call is TRBV27, the J call TRBJ2-7; 9 positions match TRBD1. The V gene end was trimmed by 4 bases and the J gene end by 7 bases; junction bases not matched to a gene: 11. Germline lookup yields CDR1 MNHEY and CDR2 SMNVEV (reference sequence). This CDR3 is built from 15 residues.

V usage is TRBV14 and J usage is TRBJ2-1; 8 nucleotides agree with TRBD2. Germline loops: CDR1 SGHDN, CDR2 FVKESK. The CDR3 extends over 17 amino acids. The J segment lost 0 bases and the V segment lost 7 bases, leaving 11 bases of the junction unmatched. The CDR3, as DNA: TGTGCCAGCATCCCCCAAGATGGGACTAGCTCCTACAATGAGCAGTTCTTC. Its protein is CASIPQDGTSSYNEQFF.

This clone was detected only a few times. V is TRBV7-9 and J is TRBJ2-7, with TRBD2 as a possible D gene (6 bases). Germline assignment: CDR1 SEHNR and CDR2 FQNEAQ (reference sequence). The CDR3 runs to 14 residues. V was trimmed by 4 bases and J by 5 bases, leaving 15 bases between them. The CDR3: CASSWGLTPHEQYF. The CDR3 nucleotides read TGTGCCAGCAGCTGGGGACTTACGCCACACGAGCAGTACTTC.

The chain employs TRBV2 and TRBJ1-1, with TRBD1 matching 7 bases. V was clipped by 7 bases and J by 0 bases; unmatched bases: 14. The CDR3 runs 17 residues. Germline lookup yields CDR1 SNHLY and CDR2 FYNNEI. The CDR3 spells CASTGTGETHMNTEAFF. In nucleotides, the CDR3 is TGTGCCAGCACCGGAACAGGGGAAACTCACATGAACACTGAAGCTTTCTTT.